This T cell receptor beta chain was observed in a study of identical twins. Ten or more counts support this clonotype. What it binds is unknown. Using its own MiXCR run on the 5' RACE reads, TCRdb lists one record per CDR3 protein. This sample yields just over 450,000 distinct CDR3 sequences, of which 14% are seen a single time; roughly 0.56% belongs to the top ten. Germline lookup yields CDR1 DFQATT and CDR2 SNEGSKA (reference sequence). The CDR3 sequence is 13 residues long. Trimming at V came to 5 bases and at J to 2 bases, leaving 5 bases not matched to a gene. Whole-study results and caveats: Twin-shared out-of-frame alpha sequences showed excess low generation probability. Cord blood's abundant beta clonotypes had fewer insertions, unlike memory repertoires.

These data also featured in a second study, about yellow fever vaccine responses in identical twins.

This clonotype was obtained from a woman in her late teens or twenties in good health. V and J are TRBV20-1 and TRBJ1-2, with 7 bases aligning to TRBD1. Source material: CD4+ T cells sorted from blood. The CDR3 spells CSAVDRVNYGYTF. The CDR3 DNA follows: TGCAGTGCTGTTGACAGGGTGAACTATGGCTACACCTTC.